The clone carrying this TCR beta chain was picked up a small number of times. Its target is unknown. The PCR used 60 Vbeta and 13 Jbeta primers. The assay was immunoSEQ multiplex PCR, and TCRdb's table has in-frame clones only and misses some. The table has 65,000 to 85,000 clones, just over 85% seen once. This entry belongs to a study of cytomegalovirus exposure and HLA in healthy donors. About the research overall: Early on, a data release was issued that held 80 million or so unique TCRs from HLA-typed donors. Among the approximately 400 donors who were genotyped, around 77% fell in the genetic ancestry cluster that is associated with self-reported Caucasian donors.

Points from the study as a whole: Some highly shared sequence variants likely arose as a pipeline artifact.

The germline gives CDR1 SGHRS, CDR2 YFSETQ. V lost 1 base and J 2 bases, leaving 10 bases between the germline ends. This CDR3 has 15 amino acids. Sequencing was carried out using PBMCs. The rearrangement joins TRBV5-1 to TRBJ1-3, with a possible D match to TRBD1 (6 bases). The TCR was taken from a woman aged 30 to 39 in good health and CMV-seronegative. Here the CDR3 reads CASSLKGETGNTIYF. For the CDR3, the DNA is TGCGCCAGCAGCTTGAAGGGGGAAACTGGAAACACCATATATTTT.